This T cell receptor (beta chain) appears in the sequencing data of a study of T-cell reconstitution after alpha-beta-depleted transplantation in children. Using unique molecular identifiers, the investigators prepared the TCRbeta library. TCRdb redid the calling of the PCR reads with MiXCR, one entry per CDR3 protein. The sample records a few hundred thousand distinct CDR3 sequences, 10% being singletons. The CDR3 is 13 residues long. Per the germline V gene, CDR1 is GTSNPN and CDR2 is SVGIG (reference sequence). V lost 0 bases, J lost 6 bases, and 3 bases stayed unmatched. The chain has TRBV30 and TRBJ2-5; TRBD1 matches 8 bases. The sample was PBMCs from the stem cell graft donor, taken from the stem cell graft. This receptor was obtained from a human donor who donated a stem cell graft to a child with acute lymphoblastic leukemia. The DNA for the CDR3 is TGTGCCTGGAGTGTACAGGGGGTTCAGACCCAGTACTTC. Translation gives CAWSVQGVQTQYF.